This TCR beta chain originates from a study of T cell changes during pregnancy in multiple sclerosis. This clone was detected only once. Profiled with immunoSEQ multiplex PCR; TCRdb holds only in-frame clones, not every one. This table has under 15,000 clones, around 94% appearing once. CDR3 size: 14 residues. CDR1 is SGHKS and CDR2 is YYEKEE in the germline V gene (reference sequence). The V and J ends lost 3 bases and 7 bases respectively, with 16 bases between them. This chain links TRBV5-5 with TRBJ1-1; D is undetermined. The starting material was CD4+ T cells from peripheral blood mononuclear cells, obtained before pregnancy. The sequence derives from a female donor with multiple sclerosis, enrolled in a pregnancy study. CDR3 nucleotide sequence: TGTGCCAGCAGCTCCAACGGGATGGCCAATGAAGCTTTCTTT. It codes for CASSSNGMANEAFF.